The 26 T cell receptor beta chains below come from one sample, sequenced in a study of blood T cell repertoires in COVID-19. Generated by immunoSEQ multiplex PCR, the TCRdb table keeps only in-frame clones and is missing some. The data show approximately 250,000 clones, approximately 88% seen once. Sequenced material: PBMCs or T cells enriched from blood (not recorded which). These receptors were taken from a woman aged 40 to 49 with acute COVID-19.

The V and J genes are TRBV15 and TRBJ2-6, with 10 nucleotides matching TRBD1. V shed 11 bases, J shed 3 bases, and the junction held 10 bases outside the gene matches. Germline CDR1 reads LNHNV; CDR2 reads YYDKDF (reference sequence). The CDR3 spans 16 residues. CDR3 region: CAASAGTGVGANVLTF. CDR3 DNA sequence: TGTGCCGCCTCCGCCGGGACAGGGGTTGGGGCCAACGTCCTGACTTTC.

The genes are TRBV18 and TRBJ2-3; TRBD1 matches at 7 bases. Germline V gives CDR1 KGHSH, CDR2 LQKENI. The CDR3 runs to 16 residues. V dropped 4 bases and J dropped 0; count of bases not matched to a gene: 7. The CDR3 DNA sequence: TGTGCCAGCTCACTCAAGGGACAGACTAGCACAGATACGCAGTATTTT. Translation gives CASSLKGQTSTDTQYF.

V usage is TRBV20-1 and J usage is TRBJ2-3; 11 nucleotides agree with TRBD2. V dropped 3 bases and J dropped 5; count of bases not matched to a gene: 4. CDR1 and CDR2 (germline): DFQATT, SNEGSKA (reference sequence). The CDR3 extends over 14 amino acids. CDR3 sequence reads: CSASVLAGEDTQYF. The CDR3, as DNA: TGCAGTGCTAGTGTACTAGCGGGAGAAGATACGCAGTATTTT.

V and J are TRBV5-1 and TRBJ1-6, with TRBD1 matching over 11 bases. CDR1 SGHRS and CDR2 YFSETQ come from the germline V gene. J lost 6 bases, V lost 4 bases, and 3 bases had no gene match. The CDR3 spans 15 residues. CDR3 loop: CASSGGTGGNSPLHF. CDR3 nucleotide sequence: TGCGCCAGCAGCGGCGGGACAGGGGGTAATTCACCCCTCCACTTT.

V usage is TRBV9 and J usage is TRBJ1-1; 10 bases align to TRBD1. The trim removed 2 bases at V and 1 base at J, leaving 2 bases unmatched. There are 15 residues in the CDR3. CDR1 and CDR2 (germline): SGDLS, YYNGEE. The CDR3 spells CASSVGTGANTEAFF. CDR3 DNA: TGTGCCAGCAGCGTCGGGACAGGGGCGAACACTGAAGCTTTCTTT.

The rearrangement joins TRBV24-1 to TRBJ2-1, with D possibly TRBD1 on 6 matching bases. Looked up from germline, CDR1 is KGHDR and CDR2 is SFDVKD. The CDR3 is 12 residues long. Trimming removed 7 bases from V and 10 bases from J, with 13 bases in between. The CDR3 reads CATRRGLGEQFF. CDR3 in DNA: TGTGCCACCAGGAGGGGGTTAGGAGAGCAGTTCTTC.

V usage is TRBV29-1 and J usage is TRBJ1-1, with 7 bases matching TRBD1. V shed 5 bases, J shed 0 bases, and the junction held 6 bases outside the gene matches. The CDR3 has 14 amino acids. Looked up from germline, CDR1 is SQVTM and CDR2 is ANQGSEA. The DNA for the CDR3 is TGCAGCGTTCGGAAGGGGGCCGTGAACACTGAAGCTTTCTTT. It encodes CSVRKGAVNTEAFF.

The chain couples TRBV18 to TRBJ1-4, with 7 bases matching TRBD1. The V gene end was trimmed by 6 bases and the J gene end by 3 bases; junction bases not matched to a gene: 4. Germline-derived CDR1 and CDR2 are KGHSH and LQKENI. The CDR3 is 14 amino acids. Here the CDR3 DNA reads TGTGCCAGCTCGACGACAGGGTCTAATGAAAAACTGTTTTTT. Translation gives CASSTTGSNEKLFF.

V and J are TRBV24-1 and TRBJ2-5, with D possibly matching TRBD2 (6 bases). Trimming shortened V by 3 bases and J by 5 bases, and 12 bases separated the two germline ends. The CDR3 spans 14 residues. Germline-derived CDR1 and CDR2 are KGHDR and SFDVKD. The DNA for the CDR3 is TGTGCCACCAGTGATGCCCGGGAGCGGGAGACCCAGTACTTC. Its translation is CATSDARERETQYF.

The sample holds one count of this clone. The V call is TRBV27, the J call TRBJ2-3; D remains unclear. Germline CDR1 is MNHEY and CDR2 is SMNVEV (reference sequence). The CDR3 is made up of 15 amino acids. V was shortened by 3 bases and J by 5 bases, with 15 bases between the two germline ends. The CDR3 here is CASSFVPERRDTQYF. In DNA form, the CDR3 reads TGTGCCAGCAGTTTTGTACCAGAGCGACGAGATACGCAGTATTTT.

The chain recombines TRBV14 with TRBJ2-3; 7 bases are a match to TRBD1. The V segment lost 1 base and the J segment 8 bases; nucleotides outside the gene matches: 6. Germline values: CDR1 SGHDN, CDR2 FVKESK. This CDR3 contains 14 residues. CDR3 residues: CASSQVFAGGTQYF. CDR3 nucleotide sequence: TGTGCCAGCAGCCAAGTATTCGCAGGGGGTACGCAGTATTTT.

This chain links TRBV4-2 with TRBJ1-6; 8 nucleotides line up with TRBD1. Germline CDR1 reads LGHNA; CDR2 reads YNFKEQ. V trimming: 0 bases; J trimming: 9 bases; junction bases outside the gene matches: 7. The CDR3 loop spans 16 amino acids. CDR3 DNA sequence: TGTGCCAGCAGCCAAGAATGGAGACAGGGGACTTCACCCCTCCACTTT. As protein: CASSQEWRQGTSPLHF.

This CDR3 is CASSRPIVGTGAGSEQFF. DNA for the CDR3: TGTGCCAGCAGCCGGCCCATTGTCGGGACAGGGGCTGGTAGTGAGCAGTTCTTC. The chain carries TRBV3-1 (or the pseudogene TRBV3-2) and TRBJ2-1, with 10 nucleotides matching TRBD1. The germline V gene has CDR1 LGHDT and CDR2 YNNKEL (reference sequence). The CDR3 runs 18 residues. The junction had 18 bases not matched to a gene; V was cut back by 4 bases and J by 9 bases.

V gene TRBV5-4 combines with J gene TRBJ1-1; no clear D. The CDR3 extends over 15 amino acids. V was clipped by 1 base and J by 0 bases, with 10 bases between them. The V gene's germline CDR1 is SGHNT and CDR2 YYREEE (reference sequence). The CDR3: CASSLRSKMNTEAFF. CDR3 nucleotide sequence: TGTGCCAGCAGCTTGAGGAGCAAGATGAACACTGAAGCTTTCTTT.

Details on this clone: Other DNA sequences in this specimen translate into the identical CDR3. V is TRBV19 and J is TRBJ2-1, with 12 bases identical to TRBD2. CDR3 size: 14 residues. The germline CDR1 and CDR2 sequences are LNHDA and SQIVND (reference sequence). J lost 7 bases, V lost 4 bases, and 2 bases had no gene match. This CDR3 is CASSTSGGANEQFF. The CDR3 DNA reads TGTGCCAGTAGTACTAGCGGGGGGGCTAATGAGCAGTTCTTC.

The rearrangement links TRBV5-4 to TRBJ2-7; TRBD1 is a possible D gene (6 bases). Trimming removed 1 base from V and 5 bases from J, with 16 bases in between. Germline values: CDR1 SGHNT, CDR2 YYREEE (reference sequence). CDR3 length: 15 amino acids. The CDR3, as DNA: TGTGCCAGCAGCTTGAAAAAAGCAGGGGTGGACGAGCAGTACTTC. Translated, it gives CASSLKKAGVDEQYF.

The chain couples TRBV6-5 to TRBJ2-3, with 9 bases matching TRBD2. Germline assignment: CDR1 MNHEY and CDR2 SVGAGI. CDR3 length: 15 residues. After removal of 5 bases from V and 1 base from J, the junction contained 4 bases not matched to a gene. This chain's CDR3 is CASSQLAGRTDTQYF. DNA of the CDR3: TGTGCCAGCAGTCAACTAGCGGGCCGCACAGATACGCAGTATTTT.

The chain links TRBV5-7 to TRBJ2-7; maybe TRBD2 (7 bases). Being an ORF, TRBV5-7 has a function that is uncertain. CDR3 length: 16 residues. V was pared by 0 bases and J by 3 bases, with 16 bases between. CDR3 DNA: TGTGCCAGCAGCTTGGGGGAGGGACATATCGACTACGAGCAGTACGTC. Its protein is CASSLGEGHIDYEQYV.

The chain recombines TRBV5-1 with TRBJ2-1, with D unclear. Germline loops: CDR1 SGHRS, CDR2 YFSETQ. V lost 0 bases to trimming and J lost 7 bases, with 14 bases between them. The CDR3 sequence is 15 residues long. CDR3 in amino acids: CASSLADTVGNEQFF. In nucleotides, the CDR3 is TGCGCCAGCAGCTTGGCCGACACCGTTGGGAATGAGCAGTTCTTC.

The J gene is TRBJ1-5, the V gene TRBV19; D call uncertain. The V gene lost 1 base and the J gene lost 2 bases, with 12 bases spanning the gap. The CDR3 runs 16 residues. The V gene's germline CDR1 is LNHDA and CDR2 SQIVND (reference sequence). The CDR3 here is CASSIGAGPGNQPQHF. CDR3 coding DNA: TGTGCCAGTAGTATAGGGGCAGGCCCGGGCAATCAGCCCCAGCATTTT. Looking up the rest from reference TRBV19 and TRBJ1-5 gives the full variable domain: DGGITQSPKYLFRKEGQNVTLSCEQNLNHDAMYWYRQDPGQGLRLIYYSQIVNDFQKGDIAEGYSVSREKKESFPLTVTSAQKNPTAFYLCASSIGAGPGNQPQHFGDGTRLSIL.

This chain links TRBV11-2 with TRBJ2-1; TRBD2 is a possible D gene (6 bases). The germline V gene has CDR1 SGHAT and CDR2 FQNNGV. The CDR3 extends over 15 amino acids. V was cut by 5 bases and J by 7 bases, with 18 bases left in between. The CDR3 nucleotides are TGTGCCAGCAGCCCCCTGGGGGGAGTCTTGAATGAGCAGTTCTTC. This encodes CASSPLGGVLNEQFF.

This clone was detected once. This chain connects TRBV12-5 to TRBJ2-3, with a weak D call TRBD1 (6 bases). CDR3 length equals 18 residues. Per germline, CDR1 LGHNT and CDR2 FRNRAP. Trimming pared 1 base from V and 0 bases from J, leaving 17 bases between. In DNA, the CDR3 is TGTGCTAGTGGTTTGGGCCTGGACAGCATCTCTAGCACAGATACGCAGTATTTT. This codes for CASGLGLDSISSTDTQYF.

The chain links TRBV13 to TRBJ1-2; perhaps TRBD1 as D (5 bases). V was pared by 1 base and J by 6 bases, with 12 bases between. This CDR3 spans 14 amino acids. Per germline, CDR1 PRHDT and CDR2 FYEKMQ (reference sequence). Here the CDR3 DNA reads TGTGCCAGCAGCTTAGACAGGCTTCTCGATGGCTACACCTTC. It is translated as CASSLDRLLDGYTF.

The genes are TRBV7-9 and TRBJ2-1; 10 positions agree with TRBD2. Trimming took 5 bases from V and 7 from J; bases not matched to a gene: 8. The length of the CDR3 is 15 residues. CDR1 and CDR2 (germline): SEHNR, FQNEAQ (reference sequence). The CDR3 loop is CASSPSGGAFNEQFF. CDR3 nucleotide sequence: TGTGCCAGCAGCCCGAGCGGGGGGGCCTTTAATGAGCAGTTCTTC.

The chain's CDR3 is CASSRTGIGQPQHF. CDR3 nucleotide sequence: TGTGCCAGCAGCCGAACAGGGATCGGTCAGCCCCAGCATTTT. The rearrangement links TRBV27 to TRBJ1-5; D is possibly TRBD1 (6 bases). V was pared by 6 bases and J by 6 bases, with 15 bases between. The CDR3 has 14 amino acids. The germline gives CDR1 MNHEY, CDR2 SMNVEV (reference sequence).

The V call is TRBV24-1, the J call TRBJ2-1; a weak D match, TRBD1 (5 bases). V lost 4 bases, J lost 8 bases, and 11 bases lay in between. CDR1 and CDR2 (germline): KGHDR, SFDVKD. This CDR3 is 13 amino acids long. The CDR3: CATSEGPRDEQFF. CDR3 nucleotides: TGTGCCACCAGTGAGGGGCCTCGGGATGAGCAGTTCTTC.